The clone carrying this T cell receptor beta chain showed up many times. The antigen remains undetermined. CDR1 SGHTA and CDR2 FQGNSA come from the germline V gene. The CDR3 runs to 15 residues. V was trimmed by 8 bases and J by 3 bases, leaving 17 bases between them. The data derive from a study of T cells in Graves' hyperthyroidism and ophthalmopathy. Overall study results and limits: Separating ophthalmopathy from stable hyperthyroidism was achieved by a 13 V-J model.

Clinicians diagnosed patients from clinical symptoms, serum thyroxine and TRAb, thyroid ultrasound and orbital computed tomography. TCR beta CDR3 region amplification was performed from RNA transcripts. The HTBI primer set drove a first-round RT-PCR of the TCR CDR3. TCRdb passed the multiplex PCR reads through MiXCR, listing each CDR3 protein once. In the table there are hundreds of thousands of distinct CDR3 sequences, about a fifth of which are singletons. This TCR derives from a man aged 30-40 years with Graves' ophthalmopathy. The sample taken for sequencing was blood. The chain couples TRBV7-2 to TRBJ2-1, with a possible D match to TRBD2 (6 bases). The CDR3 region is CASSVGGLGYNEQFF. CDR3 in DNA: TGTGCCAGCTCCGTCGGGGGACTCGGCTACAATGAGCAGTTCTTC.